These 10 T cell receptor beta chains came from one sample sequenced in a study of Graves' ophthalmopathy and Graves' hyperthyroidism. Amplification of TCR beta CDR3 regions used RNA transcripts. First-round RT-PCR relied on HTBI primers, and a second-round multiplex PCR came next. One entry per CDR3 protein, called by TCRdb with MiXCR from the multiplex PCR reads. The table records approximately 1.2 million distinct CDR3 sequences, roughly 35% of them present only once. The specimen was peripheral blood or thyroid tissue (not recorded which). The receptors stem from an adult man with Graves' hyperthyroidism.

This chain connects TRBV12-3 or TRBV12-4 to TRBJ2-5, with 13 nucleotides matching TRBD2. Unmatched junction bases numbered 11, after V lost 5 bases and J lost 5 bases. The CDR3 has 17 residues. CDR3 in DNA: TGTGCCAGCAGTCCCACCGGGACTAGCGGGGCTGTGGAGACCCAGTACTTC. It translates to CASSPTGTSGAVETQYF.

As for this clonotype: This is likely a read error, given that the CDR3 carries no conserved phenylalanine or tryptophan at its end. The chain employs TRBV7-9 and TRBJ2-5; TRBD1 aligns across 7 bases. Germline CDR1 reads SEHNR; CDR2 reads FQNEAQ (reference sequence). The V and J ends lost 1 base and 5 bases, in that order; junction bases with no gene match: 10. The CDR3 is 16 residues long. The CDR3 nucleotides are TGTGCCAGCAGCTTAGAAAACAGGGGCCGATGGGAGACCCAGTACCTC. It is translated as CASSLENRGRWETQYL.

This clonotype turned up a few times. The chain links TRBV6-6 to TRBJ2-7; 8 nucleotides line up with TRBD1. CDR3 length: 14 amino acids. CDR1 and CDR2 (germline): MNHNY, SVGAGI (reference sequence). J was trimmed by 3 bases and V by 4 bases; bases with no gene match: 5. As DNA, the CDR3 is TGTGCCAGCAGTTCGGACAGGGCTTACTACGAGCAGTACTTC. Translated: CASSSDRAYYEQYF.

The chain has TRBV10-3 and TRBJ1-2, with D possibly TRBD1 on 5 matching bases. The CDR3 extends over 15 amino acids. V lost 0 bases and J 7 bases, leaving 15 bases between the germline ends. Germline CDR1 reads ENHRY; CDR2 reads SYGVKD. The CDR3 here is CAISESGTVSSGYTF. The CDR3 coding sequence is TGTGCCATCAGTGAGTCGGGGACGGTGAGCTCTGGCTACACCTTC.

In its sample, this clonotype was seen once. The genes are TRBV15 and TRBJ2-2; D gene ambiguous. The CDR3 runs to 15 residues. Germline CDR1 is LNHNV and CDR2 is YYDKDF (reference sequence). Deletions cut 1 base from V and 0 bases from J, with 6 bases between. The CDR3 nucleotides read TGTGCCACCAGCAGAGTTGGGACGAACACCGGGGAGCTGTTTTTT. This gives the protein CATSRVGTNTGELFF.

This clonotype was counted only a few times. This rearrangement joins TRBV10-3 to TRBJ1-5, with D tentatively TRBD1 (6 bases). Germline values: CDR1 ENHRY, CDR2 SYGVKD. The CDR3 spans 15 residues. The ends were cut back, 10 bases at V and 1 base at J, with 17 bases in the middle. CDR3 sequence reads: CASRFRDTSNQPQHF. The CDR3 DNA reads TGTGCCAGCAGGTTCCGGGACACCAGCAATCAGCCCCAGCATTTT.

Comments on this clonotype: A single base separates this from a much larger clone, so it may be a read error. The chain joins TRBV10-2 to TRBJ1-4; unclear D gene. The CDR3 covers 15 residues. Germline V lookup: CDR1 WSHSY, CDR2 SAAADI. CDR3 in DNA: TGCGCCAGCAGGGAGTCAGAGGGAACCTATGAAAAACTGTTTTTT. Protein: CASRESEGTYEKLFF.

This clonotype came up many times. For the CDR3, the DNA is TGTGCCATCACCGATAACCGGGGGGCGGTCACTGAAGCTTTCTTT. Protein: CAITDNRGAVTEAFF. The chain carries TRBV10-3 and TRBJ1-1; D is possibly TRBD1 (6 bases). Trimming removed 7 bases at V and 4 bases at J, with 19 bases between. From germline, CDR1 is ENHRY and CDR2 SYGVKD. The CDR3 runs 15 residues.

The chain joins TRBV10-3 to TRBJ2-5; D possibly matches TRBD1 or TRBD2 (6 bases each). The CDR3 totals 13 residues. Trimming left V 6 bases short and J 5 bases short, with 13 bases between. Germline V lookup: CDR1 ENHRY, CDR2 SYGVKD. The CDR3 reads CAIRGGLTETQYF. As DNA, the CDR3 is TGTGCCATCAGGGGGGGCCTCACGGAGACCCAGTACTTC.

The chain is built from TRBV15 and TRBJ1-6; a possible D gene is TRBD1 (6 bases). Germline lookup yields CDR1 LNHNV and CDR2 YYDKDF (reference sequence). The CDR3 sequence is 14 residues long. V lost 2 bases and J 8 bases, leaving 10 bases between the germline ends. The CDR3 DNA is TGTGCCACCAGCAGAAATCCAGGGGATTCACCCCTCCACTTT. Protein product: CATSRNPGDSPLHF.